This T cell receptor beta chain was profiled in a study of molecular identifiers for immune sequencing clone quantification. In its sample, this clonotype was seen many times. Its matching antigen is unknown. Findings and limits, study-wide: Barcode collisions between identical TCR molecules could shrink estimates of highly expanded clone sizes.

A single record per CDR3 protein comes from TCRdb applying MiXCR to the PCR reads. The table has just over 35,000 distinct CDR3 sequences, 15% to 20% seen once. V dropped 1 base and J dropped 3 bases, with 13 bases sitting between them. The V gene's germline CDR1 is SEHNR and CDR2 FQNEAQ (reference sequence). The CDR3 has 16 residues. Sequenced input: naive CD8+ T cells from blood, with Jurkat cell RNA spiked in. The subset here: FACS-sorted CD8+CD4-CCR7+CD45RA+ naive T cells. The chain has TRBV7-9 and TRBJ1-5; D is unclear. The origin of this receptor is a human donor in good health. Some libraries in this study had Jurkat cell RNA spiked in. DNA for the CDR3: TGTGCCAGCAGCTTAGTTTTGGGTGAAGCCAATCAGCCCCAGCATTTT. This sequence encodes CASSLVLGEANQPQHF.